This TCR beta chain originates from a study of blood T cells in healthy people across ages. In the study overall: Per two T cells, template switching captured roughly one barcoded beta molecule. Findings and caveats of the study: Long-lived donors exceeded aged donors in naive CD4+ cells and diversity. TCR beta diversity per million T cells fell roughly linearly with age.

Next came a second PCR, run for about 7 to 12 cycles, which used a sample-barcoded 5' primer along with a J-beta primer mix. Via MiXCR, TCRdb re-called the 5' RACE reads, giving one row per CDR3 protein. The table has 450,000 to 700,000 distinct CDR3 sequences, about 25% seen once. Germline V lookup: CDR1 SGDLS, CDR2 YYNGEE. This CDR3 is built from 15 residues. Trimming stripped 3 bases from V and 7 bases from J, with 17 bases between. This clonotype was seen repeatedly, ten times or more. Its antigen is unknown. Sequenced: blood. The sequence derives from a woman in her 70s in good health. V is TRBV9 and J is TRBJ2-1; weak D call: TRBD1 (6 bases). The CDR3 coding sequence is TGTGCCAGCAGCGCAGTACCTACAGGGCTTAATGAGCAGTTCTTC. Translating it yields CASSAVPTGLNEQFF.